A single sample gave rise to the 30 T cell receptor beta chains below, sequenced in a study of T cell responses to AZD1222 COVID-19 vaccine. The method was immunoSEQ multiplex PCR; TCRdb's version includes in-frame clones alone and lacks a portion of them. This table holds 150,000 to 200,000 clones, around 90% found once. This sample comprised peripheral blood, obtained 28 days after the second AZD1222 dose. These receptor sequences come from an adult who received the AZD1222 COVID-19 vaccine.

The CDR3 DNA is TGTGCCTGGAGTGTACGTAGGGCTGGAGAAAAACTGTTTTTT. This codes for CAWSVRRAGEKLFF. This chain uses TRBV30 with TRBJ1-4; D call uncertain. Germline V lookup: CDR1 GTSNPN, CDR2 SVGIG (reference sequence). The CDR3 sequence is 14 residues long. V lost 0 bases and J lost 8, with 13 bases in between.

The chain has TRBV19 and TRBJ1-2; D is possibly TRBD1 (5 bases). Trimming cost V 7 bases and J 2 bases, with 17 bases left between them. Per germline, CDR1 LNHDA and CDR2 SQIVND (reference sequence). CDR3 size: 15 residues. The CDR3 DNA sequence: TGTGCCAGTACTGATAACCTTGCAGGGAACTATGGCTACACCTTC. Translation gives CASTDNLAGNYGYTF.

In this sample, this clone turned up a few times. The CDR3 DNA sequence: TGTGCCAGTAGTATAGATCACCGGACTAGCGGGCGACAGAGCTCCTACAATGAGCAGTTCTTC. The encoded protein is CASSIDHRTSGRQSSYNEQFF. The chain employs TRBV19 and TRBJ2-1, with 11 bases fitting TRBD2. Trimming cost V 0 bases and J 0 bases; bases outside gene matches: 13. CDR1 and CDR2 from the germline V gene are LNHDA and SQIVND (reference sequence). The CDR3 has 21 amino acids.

This CDR3 is CASSMGSGRAYDGYTF. The CDR3 region has the DNA TGTGCCAGTAGTATGGGTTCGGGCAGGGCCTACGACGGCTACACCTTC. The chain couples TRBV19 to TRBJ1-2; a possible D gene is TRBD1 (5 bases). Per the germline V gene, CDR1 is LNHDA and CDR2 is SQIVND (reference sequence). V shed 3 bases and J shed 8 bases, with 22 bases lying between them. CDR3 length equals 16 residues. The variable domain in full, with the rest retrieved from reference TRBV19 and TRBJ1-2, is DGGITQSPKYLFRKEGQNVTLSCEQNLNHDAMYWYRQDPGQGLRLIYYSQIVNDFQKGDIAEGYSVSREKKESFPLTVTSAQKNPTAFYLCASSMGSGRAYDGYTFGSGTRLTVV.

The chain has TRBV23-1 and TRBJ2-2; TRBD1 aligns across 8 bases. TRBV23-1 has ORF status, its function being uncertain. The CDR3 has 14 amino acids. V shed 9 bases, J shed 7 bases, and the junction held 10 bases outside the gene matches. The CDR3: CARNRTGKDGELFF. CDR3 coding DNA: TGCGCCAGGAATAGGACAGGGAAGGACGGGGAGCTGTTTTTT.

The V call is TRBV19, the J call TRBJ1-5; no reliable D call. The CDR3 is made up of 14 amino acids. Trimming stripped 2 bases from V and 7 bases from J, with 12 bases between. Germline V gene data show CDR1 as LNHDA and CDR2 as SQIVND (reference sequence). The DNA for the CDR3 is TGTGCCAGTAGTATAATCTCCAGTGAGCAGCCCCAGCATTTT. Protein product: CASSIISSEQPQHF.

This sequence joins TRBV19 and TRBJ2-6; D possibly corresponds to TRBD1 (5 bases). This CDR3 is 16 amino acids long. The V end lost 3 bases, the J end lost 0 bases, and 9 bases lay between the germline ends. Germline values: CDR1 LNHDA, CDR2 SQIVND (reference sequence). CDR3 protein: CASSMGRSSGANVLTF. The CDR3 DNA is TGTGCCAGTAGTATGGGGCGGAGCTCTGGGGCCAACGTCCTGACTTTC.

In this sample, this clone turned up a few times. This chain connects TRBV19 to TRBJ1-2; TRBD1 is a possible D gene (5 bases). The V end was cut by 6 bases, the J end by 1 base, with 12 bases between. Looked up from germline, CDR1 is LNHDA and CDR2 is SQIVND (reference sequence). This CDR3 is built from 14 residues. This CDR3 is CASRPGLNNYGYTF. The DNA for the CDR3 is TGTGCCAGTAGGCCGGGACTCAATAACTATGGCTACACCTTC.

The gene calls are TRBV19 and TRBJ1-2, with 7 bases aligning to TRBD1. The ends lost 8 bases at V and 4 bases at J; junction bases unmatched: 7. The CDR3 sequence is 13 residues long. Germline-derived CDR1 and CDR2 are LNHDA and SQIVND (reference sequence). CDR3 nucleotides: TGTGCCAGTCTCCCGACAGGGACCTATGGCTACACCTTC. Protein sequence: CASLPTGTYGYTF.

The chain employs TRBV27 and TRBJ1-6, with D tentatively TRBD1 (6 bases). The CDR3 is made up of 16 amino acids. Germline loops: CDR1 MNHEY, CDR2 SMNVEV (reference sequence). V dropped 5 bases and J dropped 6 bases, with 17 bases sitting between them. The DNA of the CDR3 is TGTGCCAGCAGTGGAGCGGGGGGGGCCCCTAATTCACCCCTCCACTTT. As protein: CASSGAGGAPNSPLHF.

This clone is a singleton in its sample. CDR3 nucleotides: TGTGCCAGCAGCCCAGGACTAGCGGGGGGGCCGGAAGAGACCCAGTACTTC. This encodes CASSPGLAGGPEETQYF. This chain joins TRBV5-4 and TRBJ2-5; 15 nucleotides align to TRBD2. The J segment lost 3 bases and the V segment lost 4 bases, leaving 7 bases of the junction unmatched. This CDR3 has 17 amino acids. The germline V gene has CDR1 SGHNT and CDR2 YYREEE (reference sequence).

This rearrangement joins TRBV14 to TRBJ2-7, with 8 nucleotides matching TRBD1. Germline loops: CDR1 SGHDN, CDR2 FVKESK. This CDR3 has 15 residues. Unmatched junction bases numbered 9, after V lost 5 bases and J lost 3 bases. CDR3 DNA sequence: TGTGCCAGCAGCAGGTTTGGACAGGGAAGCTACGAGCAGTACTTC. Its translation: CASSRFGQGSYEQYF.

This chain links TRBV7-9 with TRBJ1-1; 8 bases fit TRBD1. This CDR3 comprises 14 residues. Germline assignment: CDR1 SEHNR and CDR2 FQNEAQ (reference sequence). The junction had 7 bases not matched to a gene; V was cut back by 5 bases and J by 5 bases. The DNA for the CDR3 is TGTGCCAGCAGCACCGGACAGGGTAGGACTGAAGCTTTCTTT. It translates to CASSTGQGRTEAFF.

V and J are TRBV5-6 and TRBJ2-7; TRBD2 agrees at 9 bases. V shed 2 bases, J shed 6 bases, and the junction held 15 bases outside the gene matches. The CDR3 sequence is 17 residues long. Germline values: CDR1 SGHDT, CDR2 YYEEEE. CDR3 sequence (DNA): TGTGCCAGCAGCTTAGTATCCGCTAGCGGGAAAATGGGCGAGCAGTACTTC. Its protein is CASSLVSASGKMGEQYF.

This chain connects TRBV19 to TRBJ1-3; D not resolved. This CDR3 has 17 residues. Germline V gene data show CDR1 as LNHDA and CDR2 as SQIVND (reference sequence). The V end lost 4 bases, the J end lost 4 bases, and 20 bases lay between the germline ends. The CDR3 bases are TGTGCCAGTAGTACCCTCGGACCCACCCGAGACGGAAACACCATATATTTT. It specifies CASSTLGPTRDGNTIYF.

This chain links TRBV5-1 with TRBJ1-3, with TRBD1 identical over 7 bases. The ends lost 4 bases at V and 2 bases at J; junction bases unmatched: 0. The germline gives CDR1 SGHRS, CDR2 YFSETQ. This CDR3 spans 13 amino acids. The CDR3, as DNA: TGCGCCAGCAGCCAGGGGGCTGGAAACACCATATATTTT. Its protein product is CASSQGAGNTIYF.

In this sample, this clone turned up once. The chain recombines TRBV5-4 with TRBJ2-5, with D uncertain. The CDR3 sequence is 13 residues long. CDR1 SGHNT and CDR2 YYREEE come from the germline V gene (reference sequence). V lost 0 bases and J 4 bases, leaving 7 bases between the germline ends. The CDR3 loop is CASSLAVPETQYF. The CDR3 DNA reads TGTGCCAGCAGCTTGGCGGTCCCAGAGACCCAGTACTTC.

This clone was counted once. The chain carries TRBV5-4 and TRBJ1-6, with a weak D call TRBD1 (5 bases). Trimming shortened V by 2 bases and J by 10 bases, and 13 bases separated the two germline ends. The CDR3 contains 14 residues. Germline V gene lookup returns CDR1 SGHNT and CDR2 YYREEE (reference sequence). This chain's CDR3 is CASSLGQGRSPLHF. The CDR3 DNA reads as TGTGCCAGCAGCTTAGGTCAGGGTCGGTCACCCCTCCACTTT.

The chain couples TRBV9 to TRBJ2-2, with 8 bases aligning to TRBD1. Germline CDR1 reads SGDLS; CDR2 reads YYNGEE. V dropped 3 bases and J dropped 0; count of bases not matched to a gene: 4. CDR3 length: 16 amino acids. In DNA, the CDR3 is TGTGCCAGCAGCGCCAGACAGGGGACGAACACCGGGGAGCTGTTTTTT. Encoded protein: CASSARQGTNTGELFF.

This clone was recorded only once. This rearrangement joins TRBV7-6 to TRBJ1-5, with 7 bases matching TRBD1. This CDR3 region has 16 residues. V was pared by 5 bases and J by 7 bases, with 14 bases of the junction left unmatched. CDR1 is SGHVS, CDR2 FNYEAQ, per germline. The CDR3, as DNA: TGTGCCAGCAGCCCCCGACAGGGAGGGCTCCCGCAGCCCCAGCATTTT. Protein: CASSPRQGGLPQPQHF. The full variable domain, in which reference TRBV7-6 and TRBJ1-5 provide the parts outside the CDR3, is GAGVSQSPRYKVTKRGQDVALRCDPISGHVSLYWYRQALGQGPEFLTYFNYEAQQDKSGLPNDRFSAERPEGSISTLTIQRTEQRDSAMYRCASSPRQGGLPQPQHFGDGTRLSIL.

V gene TRBV30 combines with J gene TRBJ1-3, with D unresolved. Trimming took 4 bases from V and 2 from J, leaving 12 bases between them. The CDR3 is made up of 14 amino acids. Germline V CDR1 and CDR2: GTSNPN, SVGIG (reference sequence). CDR3: CAWKIGQPGNTIYF. DNA for the CDR3: TGTGCCTGGAAGATAGGCCAGCCTGGAAACACCATATATTTT.

This sequence joins TRBV27 and TRBJ1-2; a weak D match, TRBD1 (5 bases). CDR1 is MNHEY, CDR2 SMNVEV, per germline (reference sequence). CDR3 size: 13 residues. V shed 5 bases and J shed 11 bases, with 18 bases lying between them. In DNA, the CDR3 is TGTGCCAGCAGTCCGTCCCTAGGGGCCTTTTACACCTTC. Amino acid sequence: CASSPSLGAFYTF.

This sequence joins TRBV11-2 and TRBJ2-3; D is perhaps TRBD1 (6 bases). Germline CDR1 is SGHAT and CDR2 is FQNNGV. The CDR3 totals 12 residues. Trimming cost V 3 bases and J 8 bases, with 9 bases left between them. CDR3 sequence: CASSFIGGTQYF. CDR3 DNA sequence: TGTGCCAGCAGCTTCATAGGGGGTACGCAGTATTTT.

V is TRBV7-9 and J is TRBJ2-7; D not resolved. Trimming pared 1 base from V and 2 bases from J, leaving 9 bases between. From germline, CDR1 is SEHNR and CDR2 FQNEAQ (reference sequence). The CDR3 is made up of 14 amino acids. The chain's CDR3 is CASSLGASAYEQYF. The CDR3 coding sequence is TGTGCCAGCAGCTTAGGCGCCTCAGCCTACGAGCAGTACTTC. The whole variable domain, filled in from reference TRBV7-9 and TRBJ2-7, reads DTGVSQNPRHKITKRGQNVTFRCDPISEHNRLYWYRQTLGQGPEFLTYFQNEAQLEKSRLLSDRFSAERPKGSFSTLEIQRTEQGDSAMYLCASSLGASAYEQYFGPGTRLTVT.

This chain uses TRBV7-9 with TRBJ2-1; D unclear. V was cut by 1 base and J by 5 bases, with 3 bases left in between. The CDR3 has 12 amino acids. Per the germline V gene, CDR1 is SEHNR and CDR2 is FQNEAQ (reference sequence). CDR3 sequence: CASSLVDNEQFF. The CDR3 DNA follows: TGTGCCAGCAGCTTAGTCGACAATGAGCAGTTCTTC.

V is TRBV4-3 and J is TRBJ1-1, with D tentatively TRBD1 (5 bases). Germline assignment: CDR1 LGHNA and CDR2 YSLEER. V was shortened by 6 bases and J by 3 bases, with 20 bases between the two germline ends. This CDR3 is 16 amino acids long. The CDR3 loop is CASSRNPGRRDTEAFF. The CDR3 DNA is TGCGCCAGCAGTCGAAACCCAGGGAGACGGGACACTGAAGCTTTCTTT.

The chain combines TRBV13 with TRBJ1-4; no clear D gene. CDR1 is PRHDT and CDR2 is FYEKMQ in the germline V gene (reference sequence). V dropped 4 bases and J dropped 0 bases, with 6 bases sitting between them. This CDR3 is built from 14 residues. The CDR3 region has the DNA TGTGCCAGCAGCTCCACCGCAACTAATGAAAAACTGTTTTTT. Translating gives CASSSTATNEKLFF.

This clone was picked up one time. The gene calls are TRBV25-1 and TRBJ1-6; the D gene is possibly TRBD1 (6 bases). The CDR3 has 16 amino acids. CDR1 and CDR2 from the germline V gene are MGHDK and SYGVNS. V was cut by 1 base and J by 10 bases, with 17 bases left in between. The chain's CDR3 is CASSELRAGAGSPLHF. CDR3 bases: TGTGCCAGCAGTGAATTAAGAGCAGGGGCAGGATCACCCCTCCACTTT.

The chain is built from TRBV27 and TRBJ2-1; 7 nucleotides line up with TRBD2. The CDR3 consists of 15 residues. J was trimmed by 10 bases and V by 5 bases; bases with no gene match: 14. In germline, CDR1 is MNHEY, CDR2 SMNVEV (reference sequence). As DNA, the CDR3 is TGTGCCAGCAGTCCTATGGGCGGGAGCTCCGGGGAGCAGTTCTTC. This encodes CASSPMGGSSGEQFF.

This rearrangement joins TRBV4-3 to TRBJ2-7, with 11 bases that match TRBD2. This CDR3 region has 16 residues. Trimming at V came to 3 bases and at J to 1 base, leaving 5 bases not matched to a gene. Germline loops: CDR1 LGHNA, CDR2 YSLEER. CDR3 DNA sequence: TGCGCCAGCAGCCAGGCCGGGACTAGCGGTTCCTACGAGCAGTACTTC. Translation gives CASSQAGTSGSYEQYF.